This TCR beta chain was profiled in a study of shared clonotypes between healthy human individuals (dated by TCRdb to between 2020 and 2021). Background for the entire study: The cohort comprised a couple of women and a few men aged 18 to 49 years. For each donor, three plates each were used for CD4 naive and CD4 memory, two plates were used for CD8 naive, and one plate was used for CD8 memory. To estimate repertoire size and how much clonotypes are shared between individuals, the study performed deep sequencing of blood TCR repertoires from roughly five healthy adults. Different laboratories and diverse techniques were used to prepare libraries and sequence TCR repertoires, to increase sequencing depth and limit assay-specific biases. Per donor, leukapheresis produced somewhere between about 0.94 and 9.5 billion PBMCs.

With respect to this clone: This receptor's antigen is unknown. No quality values exist for individual bases; no much larger clone is one base distant.

The donors were healthy, HIV-negative adults with no recently reported acute infections or vaccinations. Every donor was a Caucasian adult residing in Nashville, Tennessee, USA. CD4+ T cells were enriched by magnetic negative selection; naive cells were then positively selected on CD45RA, and the negative fraction formed the memory subset. Blood was collected by leukapheresis, and PBMCs were isolated by Ficoll-Histopaque density gradient centrifugation and then cryopreserved in liquid nitrogen vapor phase. Analytical flow cytometry was used to check the purity and quantity of every magnetically sorted T cell population. From each sorted fraction, genomic DNA was isolated and quantified by UV absorbance on a Nanodrop 2000c. Ends trimmed: V by 5 bases, J by 1 base; bases unmatched to a gene: 9. The CDR3 has 16 amino acids, counting the end cysteine and phenylalanine. Just the 48-base CDR3 DNA is kept, in frame starting at base 1. Reading the germline V gene gives CDR1 MDHEN and CDR2 SYDVKM.

TCR CDR3 regions were amplified from genomic DNA by multiplex PCR using the deep immunoSEQ assay. Extracted genomic DNA from each cell subset was spread evenly across all wells of several immunoSEQ 96-well plates, with each plate serving as a replicate. For sorted subsets, approximately 0.2 ug of genomic DNA, equivalent to 30,000 or so T cell genomes, went into each replicate PCR. Purified libraries were quantified with a Qubit 3.0 fluorometer, sized on a Bioanalyzer 2100, and re-quantified with the KAPA Library Quantification kit. Each immunoSEQ 96-well plate was sequenced on its own single-read 150-cycle Illumina NextSeq 550 flow cell. The authors' analysis ran thus. Because the immunoSEQ output held only junctional sequences and lacked quality scores, the filtering could not match the filtering applied to full-length reads. To assign V/J genes and CDR3, sequences were annotated using PyIR, a Python wrapper for IgBLAST v1.9, with IMGT germline references. Reads with weak V/J assignments (E-value above 1e-6), missing CDR3, stop codons, out-of-frame junctions, or ambiguous translated residues were removed. V3J clonotypes were defined as sequences sharing an identical inferred V gene, J gene, and CDR3 amino acid sequence. Percentage overlap between repertoires was computed as shared unique clonotypes divided by the size of the smaller repertoire. RTK rarefaction, the Chao1 estimator, and Recon v2.1 estimates of unobserved clonotypes were used to assess repertoire richness. Generation probabilities for all TCRbeta clonotypes obtained by the gDNA method from a handful of donors were computed using OLGA. In its TCRdb copy, this immuneACCESS table keeps in-frame sequences only and misses some clones. Where compared with another copy, unresolved V genes explain less than half of these, and the others have no known cause. V, J and clone size reflect that table, while D and trimming were determined from the DNA. The sample table records some 2,100,000 clones; more than 90% of these occur just once. Over 0.1% of the sample belongs to the ten largest clones.

Points the paper makes about the study in general: Sampling was limited to blood, and TCR repertoires in tissue likely differ from TCR repertoires in blood. Across a few donors, around 5% of naive CD4, roughly 3.5% of naive CD8, about 2.3% of memory CD4, and about 0.4% of memory CD8 clonotypes were shared. Based on pairwise subsampling, the degree of clonotype sharing among donors was expected to be affected by sequencing depth. Rarefaction of sorted-subset datasets indicated incomplete sequencing despite the large sequencing depth. Estimated clonotype richness was generally larger for naive than for memory subsets. Clonotypes shared by all four sorted-subset donors showed higher generation probabilities than non-shared clonotypes. Because the study included only a small number of donors, the genetic and exposure-history diversity represented was limited.

The rearrangement combines TRBV28 with TRBJ1-1; 8 bases in the middle match TRBD1. The TCR originated in a man between 18 and 29 years old in good health. The specimen was naive CD4+ T cells sorted from blood. The sample's cell subset or site label, decoded: CD45RA+ positively selected. The CDR3 here reads CASSARQGTPNTEAFF. Read as DNA, the sequence is TGTGCCAGCAGTGCTCGACAGGGGACGCCGAACACTGAAGCTTTCTTT.